A selection of T cell receptor beta chains follows, all from one sample in a study of shared clonotypes between healthy human individuals. Some clones are missing from TCRdb's copy, which holds only in-frame ones; the method was immunoSEQ multiplex PCR. The data contain over a million clones, around 98.5% of them singletons. The source material was naive CD4+ T cells sorted from blood. All receptors come from a man between 25 and 39 years old in good health. CDR3s include the opening cysteine and the closing phenylalanine or tryptophan. Fields, in order: clone size, V gene, D gene, J gene, CDR3 DNA, CDR3 protein. A D gene is named only where the DNA matches it firmly. Size is omitted from some rows. Given values are once, few, many or a class for expanded clones.

size: .
V: TRBV28
D: .
J: TRBJ1-2
DNA: TGTGCCAGCAGTAACCAGGGTACCGCTGGGTATGGCTACACCTTC
CDR3: CASSNQGTAGYGYTF

size: .
V: TRBV5-4
D: .
J: TRBJ1-5
DNA: TGTGCCAGCAGCTTGGAACTGGGGATAGGGCAGCCCCAGCATTTT
CDR3: CASSLELGIGQPQHF

size: once
V: TRBV29-1
D: TRBD2
J: TRBJ2-7
DNA: TGCAGCGTTCTAGGACTAGCGGGAGTAGTTCCCTACGAGCAGTACTTC
CDR3: CSVLGLAGVVPYEQYF

size: .
V: TRBV19
D: .
J: TRBJ2-7
DNA: TGTGCCAGTAGTATAGCTAAAGCGGTCTCCTACGAGCAGTACTTC
CDR3: CASSIAKAVSYEQYF

size: .
V: TRBV28
D: TRBD2
J: TRBJ2-7
DNA: TGTGCCAGCAGTTATGTAGCGGGAGGGCCGGTTGGCGAGCAGTACTTC
CDR3: CASSYVAGGPVGEQYF

size: .
V: TRBV28
D: TRBD2
J: TRBJ2-1
DNA: TGTGCCAGCAGTGGGCCGGGACTAGCGGGGCACAATGAGCAGTTCTTC
CDR3: CASSGPGLAGHNEQFF

size: .
V: TRBV18
D: .
J: TRBJ1-1
DNA: TGTGCCAGCTCACCCCCCCAGATACGGCCCCTCTACTTGAAGCTTTTCTTT
CDR3: CASSPPQIRPLYLKLFF

size: .
V: TRBV27
D: .
J: TRBJ2-7
DNA: TGTGCCAGCAGAAAGGCAGGGCTACCCTACGAGCAGTACTTC
CDR3: CASRKAGLPYEQYF

size: .
V: TRBV29-1
D: TRBD2
J: TRBJ2-1
DNA: TGCAGCCTAACTGCGACTAGCGGCAATGAGCAGTTCTTC
CDR3: CSLTATSGNEQFF

size: .
V: TRBV14
D: .
J: TRBJ2-3
DNA: TGTGCCAGCAGCCAAGAGTGGAGGTGGGCGCAGTATTTT
CDR3: CASSQEWRWAQYF

size: .
V: TRBV7-8
D: TRBD2
J: TRBJ2-7
DNA: TGTGCCAGCAGCTTAGGAACTAGCGGGAACAACGAGCAGTACTTC
CDR3: CASSLGTSGNNEQYF

size: .
V: TRBV5-1
D: .
J: TRBJ2-5
DNA: TGCGCCAGCAGCCAGTCCGTACAAGAGACCCAGTACTTC
CDR3: CASSQSVQETQYF

size: .
V: TRBV7-6
D: TRBD1
J: TRBJ1-5
DNA: TGTGCCAGCAGCTCCGGACAGGGTGGACAGCCCCAGCATTTT
CDR3: CASSSGQGGQPQHF

size: once
V: TRBV11-1
D: TRBD2
J: TRBJ2-7
DNA: TGTGCCAGCAGCAAACGACTAGCGGGACAAGACGAGCAGTACTTC
CDR3: CASSKRLAGQDEQYF

size: .
V: TRBV2
D: .
J: TRBJ2-7
DNA: TGTGCCACCTCTGGGGGCCGTCTCTCCGAGCAGTACTTC
CDR3: CATSGGRLSEQYF

size: .
V: TRBV19
D: .
J: TRBJ2-1
DNA: TGTGCCAGTATAGGTGTATCGGGGCTCGGTGAGCAGTTCTTC
CDR3: CASIGVSGLGEQFF

size: .
V: TRBV5-4
D: TRBD1
J: TRBJ2-7
DNA: TGTGCCAGCAGCTCTACCGGGACAGGCGCCTACGAGCAGTACTTC
CDR3: CASSSTGTGAYEQYF

size: .
V: TRBV4-1
D: TRBD2
J: TRBJ2-7
DNA: TGCGCCAGCAGCCCCATTGGATTGGCGGGAGGGCCAATCCACGAGCAGTACTTC
CDR3: CASSPIGLAGGPIHEQYF

size: .
V: TRBV27
D: .
J: TRBJ2-3
DNA: TGTGCCAGCAGTTTATCTTGGGGCTCAGATACGCAGTATTTT
CDR3: CASSLSWGSDTQYF

size: .
V: TRBV7-9
D: .
J: TRBJ2-5
DNA: TGTGCCAGCAGCCCCAACGGACTCGTTGAAGAGACCCAGTACTTC
CDR3: CASSPNGLVEETQYF

size: .
V: TRBV6-6
D: TRBD2
J: TRBJ2-2
DNA: TGTGCCAGCTGTACTAGCGGAGCGAACACCGGGGAGCTGTTTTTT
CDR3: CASCTSGANTGELFF

size: .
V: TRBV18
D: .
J: TRBJ2-5
DNA: TGTGCCAGCTCACCACCGGGCTTCCAAGAGACCCAGTACTTC
CDR3: CASSPPGFQETQYF

size: .
V: TRBV15
D: .
J: TRBJ2-1
DNA: TGTGCCACCAGCAGAGTGGGGTCGGGGTCCTACAATGAGCAGTTCTTC
CDR3: CATSRVGSGSYNEQFF

size: .
V: TRBV25-1
D: .
J: TRBJ2-7
DNA: TGTGCCAGCAGTGAACTGGTCGGTTCCTACGAGCAGTACTTC
CDR3: CASSELVGSYEQYF

size: .
V: TRBV15
D: TRBD1
J: TRBJ1-4
DNA: TGTGCCACCAGCAGAGCAGGGGGTTACAAACTGTTTTTT
CDR3: CATSRAGGYKLFF

size: .
V: TRBV29-1
D: .
J: TRBJ2-1
DNA: TGCAGCGTTACAGGACAGAAATACAATGAGCAGTTCTTC
CDR3: CSVTGQKYNEQFF

size: .
V: TRBV28
D: .
J: TRBJ2-3
DNA: TGTGCCAGCAGCCCACCCCCCGGGGGCTTCACAGATACGCAGTATTTT
CDR3: CASSPPPGGFTDTQYF

size: .
V: TRBV7-3
D: TRBD2
J: TRBJ2-2
DNA: TGTGCCAGCAGCCCGGATACTAGCGGGAGACGTACCGGGGAGCTGTTTTTT
CDR3: CASSPDTSGRRTGELFF

size: .
V: TRBV27
D: .
J: TRBJ1-1
DNA: TGTGCCAGCAGTTTAATCACAAGAACTGAAGCTTTCTTT
CDR3: CASSLITRTEAFF

size: .
V: TRBV19
D: .
J: TRBJ2-5
DNA: TGTGCCAGTAGAGGAGAGACCCAGTACTTC
CDR3: CASRGETQYF

size: once
V: TRBV9
D: .
J: TRBJ2-3
DNA: TGTGCCAGCAGCGTAGCCCAGGGGTTTCAGGCAGATACGCAGTATTTT
CDR3: CASSVAQGFQADTQYF

size: once
V: TRBV6-5
D: .
J: TRBJ2-5
DNA: TGTGCCAGCAGTTACTTCGAGGAAGAGACCCAGTACTTC
CDR3: CASSYFEEETQYF

size: .
V: TRBV18
D: .
J: TRBJ2-3
DNA: TGTGCCAGCTCCCAGGGTCCCGGCACAGATACGCAGTATTTT
CDR3: CASSQGPGTDTQYF

size: .
V: TRBV5-1
D: .
J: TRBJ2-5
DNA: TGCGCCAGCAGCTTGGCCGTCCCCCAAGAGACCCAGTACTTC
CDR3: CASSLAVPQETQYF

size: .
V: TRBV28
D: .
J: TRBJ2-1
DNA: TGTGCCAGCAGTTCTGAGCGGAATGAGCAGTTCTTC
CDR3: CASSSERNEQFF

size: .
V: TRBV19
D: .
J: TRBJ2-3
DNA: TGTGCCAGTAGTATCGGACAGAACACAGATACGCAGTATTTT
CDR3: CASSIGQNTDTQYF